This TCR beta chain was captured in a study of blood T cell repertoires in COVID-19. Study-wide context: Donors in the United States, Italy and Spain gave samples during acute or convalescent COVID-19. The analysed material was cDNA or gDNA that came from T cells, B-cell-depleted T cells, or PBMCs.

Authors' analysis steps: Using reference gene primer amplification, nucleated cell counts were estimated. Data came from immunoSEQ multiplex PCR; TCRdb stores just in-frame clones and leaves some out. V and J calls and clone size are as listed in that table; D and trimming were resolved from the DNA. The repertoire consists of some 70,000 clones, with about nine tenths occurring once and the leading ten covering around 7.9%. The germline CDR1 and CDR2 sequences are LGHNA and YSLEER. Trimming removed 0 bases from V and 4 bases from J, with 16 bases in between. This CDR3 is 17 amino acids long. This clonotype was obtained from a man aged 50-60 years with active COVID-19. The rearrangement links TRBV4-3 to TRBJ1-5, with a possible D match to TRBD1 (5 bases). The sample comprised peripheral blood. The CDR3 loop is CASSQEWAGGRNQPQHF. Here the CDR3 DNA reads TGCGCCAGCAGCCAAGAGTGGGCGGGGGGGAGGAATCAGCCCCAGCATTTT.